A selection of T cell receptor beta chains follows, all from one sample in a study of cytomegalovirus exposure and HLA in healthy donors. The assay was immunoSEQ multiplex PCR, and TCRdb's table has in-frame clones only and misses some. The sample consists of over 150,000 clones, around 79% of them appearing once. What was sequenced was PBMCs. The receptor set was obtained from a man aged 25 to 40 in good health and CMV-seropositive. Both conserved end residues are trimmed from each CDR3.

TRBJ1-1,TRBV18,ASSPQRSEAF
TRBJ2-3,TRBV9,ASSVGPVSGSFDTQY
TRBJ2-7,TRBV30,AWSVQGTAYEQY
TRBJ2-7,TRBV10-1,ASSETSGSSYEQY
TRBJ1-2,TRBV7-2,ASSMTGSYGYT
TRBJ2-2,TRBV2,ASGGLAGAGELF
TRBJ2-7,TRBV19,ASSMARKWGSGTTYEQY
TRBJ1-4,TRBV5-1,ASSPSGGIDEKLF
TRBJ2-3,TRBV9,ASSPFADTQY
TRBJ1-2,TRBV19,ASSNGQGNGYT
TRBJ1-2,TRBV6-5,ASSYSYRGYGYT
TRBJ2-1,TRBV9,ASSQLMAEIHNEQF
TRBJ1-4,TRBV6-5,ASSSGGATNEKLF
TRBJ1-2,TRBV27,AIGTGTGAAGSYGYT
TRBJ2-2,TRBV7-6,ASSLTTSANTGELF
TRBJ2-3,TRBV14,ASSQKRVLAPGDTQY
TRBJ1-1,TRBV7-9,ASSSRGPDEAF
TRBJ2-5,TRBV9,ASSARAGGSETQY
TRBJ2-3,TRBV19,ASTLGATSTDTQY
TRBJ1-4,TRBV7-2,ASSRQANEKLF
TRBJ1-1,TRBV5-1,ASSLGGGWRLNTEAF
TRBJ2-7,TRBV30,ASGGLAGGASYEQY
TRBJ1-1,TRBV5-4,ASSFGTGGADTEAF
TRBJ2-3,TRBV30,AWVAASTDTQY
TRBJ1-1,TRBV28,ASSSDRLMNTEAF
TRBJ1-3,TRBV19,ASSIDAWTGSGNTIY
TRBJ2-3,TRBV10-3,ASQEESTDTQY
TRBJ2-2,TRBV7-9,ASSLDGSFTGELF
TRBJ2-7,TRBV14,ASSQSPGLGYEQY
TRBJ2-7,TRBV7-2,ASSPGGSDEQY
TRBJ2-3,TRBV2,ASSPSREDTQY
TRBJ2-7,TRBV5-4,ASSLEVSGPYEQY
TRBJ2-1,TRBV7-8,ASSQLAGFNEQF
TRBJ1-5,TRBV27,ASSLSGGYQPQH
TRBJ2-4,TRBV5-1,ASSINPGLRPPGTKNIQY
TRBJ1-1,TRBV11-3,ASSLGRKNTEAF